The rows below give T cell receptor beta chains drawn from one sample of a study of blood T cells in healthy people across ages. TCRdb analysed the 5' RACE reads with MiXCR anew, one entry per CDR3 protein. Of over 1.5 million distinct CDR3 sequences in the sample, just under 50% are singletons; the top ten hold 2.1%. Input material: blood. These receptors were collected from a woman aged 40 to 50 in good health. Each CDR3 is given with its conserved first and last residue. D genes are given only for firm matches. Size values are once, few and many counts, or a class for expanded clones, and some rows have none.

D gene	V gene	clone size	J gene	CDR3 protein	CDR3 DNA
-	TRBV4-1	-	TRBJ2-2	CASSQDRQGWTGELFF	TGCGCCAGCAGCCAAGATCGGCAGGGATGGACCGGGGAGCTGTTTTTT
-	TRBV29-1	few	TRBJ2-3	CSVRGGTDTQYF	TGCAGCGTTAGGGGCGGCACAGATACGCAGTATTTT
-	TRBV7-2	-	TRBJ2-5	CASRATDQETQYF	TGTGCCAGCAGAGCGACAGACCAAGAGACCCAGTACTTC
TRBD2	TRBV7-2	-	TRBJ2-1	CASSSSGPNYNEQFF	TGTGCCAGCAGCTCTAGCGGTCCCAACTACAATGAGCAGTTCTTC
TRBD2	TRBV7-2	-	TRBJ2-3	CASSSRGLAGTDTQYF	TGTGCCAGCAGCTCTAGGGGACTAGCGGGTACAGATACGCAGTATTTT
-	TRBV20-1	-	TRBJ1-1	CSARRDTNTEAFF	TGCAGTGCTAGAAGGGACACGAACACTGAAGCTTTCTTT
TRBD1	TRBV7-9	-	TRBJ2-7	CASSSNRGRRAYEQYF	TGTGCCAGCAGCTCAAACAGGGGGCGAAGGGCCTACGAGCAGTACTTC
TRBD2	TRBV11-2	-	TRBJ2-1	CASSNLWTSGVDAETQFF	TGTGCCAGCAGTAACCTGTGGACTAGCGGGGTAGATGCAGAGACCCAGTTCTTC
TRBD1	TRBV10-3	few	TRBJ1-5	CAISARTGGEGNQPQHF	TGTGCCATCAGCGCCCGGACAGGAGGAGAGGGCAATCAGCCCCAGCATTTT
TRBD1	TRBV7-2	-	TRBJ1-2	CASSSDRGYYGYTF	TGTGCCAGCAGCTCCGACAGGGGCTACTATGGCTACACCTTC
TRBD2	TRBV20-1	once	TRBJ2-5	CSAIRLAGYQETQYF	TGCAGTGCTATCCGGCTAGCGGGGTACCAAGAGACCCAGTACTTC